These 25 T cell receptor beta chains were sequenced from one sample in a study of cytomegalovirus exposure and HLA in healthy donors. 13 Jbeta primers and 60 Vbeta primers were used for the PCR. TCRdb's copy holds only in-frame clones and misses some; the assay was immunoSEQ multiplex PCR. The table includes 120,000 to 150,000 clones, 50% to 75% detected once. The specimen sequenced was PBMCs. The receptors stem from a woman aged 25 to 39 in good health and CMV-seropositive.

In this sample, this clone turned up a few times. This CDR3 is CASSLSGGGQRFYEQYF. DNA for the CDR3: TGTGCCAGCAGCTTAAGTGGCGGGGGCCAGCGGTTCTACGAGCAGTACTTC. The gene calls are TRBV7-9 and TRBJ2-7; D possibly corresponds to TRBD2 (7 bases). The length of the CDR3 is 17 residues. Germline CDR1 reads SEHNR; CDR2 reads FQNEAQ (reference sequence). V gave up 2 bases and J gave up 3 bases, with 20 bases separating them.

This clone is a singleton in its sample. This sequence joins TRBV5-1 and TRBJ1-2; 7 bases align to TRBD1. The V and J ends lost 2 bases and 4 bases, in that order; junction bases with no gene match: 11. CDR1 is SGHRS and CDR2 is YFSETQ in the germline V gene. The CDR3 contains 16 residues. CDR3 coding DNA: TGCGCCAGCAGCTTCACAGGCCCCACAGGGGCCTATGGCTACACCTTC. Translation: CASSFTGPTGAYGYTF.

The rearrangement joins TRBV10-1 to TRBJ1-1; possible D gene TRBD1, 5 bases. V was trimmed by 2 bases and J by 3 bases, leaving 10 bases between them. CDR1 is WNHNN and CDR2 is SYGVQD in the germline V gene (reference sequence). There are 14 residues in the CDR3. The DNA for the CDR3 is TGCGCCAGCAGTGAGACTCTCAGGGACACTGAAGCTTTCTTT. Amino acids: CASSETLRDTEAFF.

V and J are TRBV9 and TRBJ2-2; tentative D call: TRBD2 (5 bases). CDR3 length: 15 amino acids. Per the germline V gene, CDR1 is SGDLS and CDR2 is YYNGEE. V dropped 4 bases and J dropped 5 bases, with 15 bases sitting between them. The CDR3 DNA reads as TGTGCCAGCAGCCCCCCTAGCTTCCAGACCGGGGAGCTGTTTTTT. This translates into CASSPPSFQTGELFF.

The chain uses TRBV19 and TRBJ2-7; D might be TRBD2 (5 bases). Trimming removed 3 bases at V and 4 bases at J, with 13 bases between. CDR1 and CDR2 (germline): LNHDA, SQIVND (reference sequence). There are 14 residues in the CDR3. This chain's CDR3 is CASSMVGIGYEQYF. In DNA, the CDR3 is TGTGCCAGTAGTATGGTCGGGATTGGGTACGAGCAGTACTTC.

CDR3 DNA: TGTGCCAGCAGCCAAGACAGGGGGTTGGTTGGCTACACCTTC. This translates into CASSQDRGLVGYTF. The gene calls are TRBV11-2 and TRBJ1-2, with 9 nucleotides matching TRBD1. The ends lost 5 bases at V and 7 bases at J; junction bases unmatched: 8. Germline V gene sequence: CDR1 SGHAT, CDR2 FQNNGV. The CDR3 covers 14 residues. Drawing the rest from reference TRBV11-2 and TRBJ1-2, the complete variable domain is EAGVAQSPRYKIIEKRQSVAFWCNPISGHATLYWYQQILGQGPKLLIQFQNNGVVDDSQLPKDRFSAERLKGVDSTLKIQPAKLEDSAVYLCASSQDRGLVGYTFGSGTRLTVV.

The chain is built from TRBV6-1 and TRBJ2-7; 9 bases match TRBD1. Germline V gives CDR1 MNHNS, CDR2 SASEGT. CDR3 length: 14 residues. Trimming at V came to 6 bases and at J to 4 bases, leaving 7 bases not matched to a gene. The CDR3 coding sequence is TGTGCCAGCAGACCGGGACAGGGATGGTACGAGCAGTACTTC. Translation: CASRPGQGWYEQYF.

The sample holds a few counts of this clone. V is TRBV7-2 and J is TRBJ2-7; a weak D match, TRBD1 (5 bases). The CDR3 has 15 residues. Trimming cost V 2 bases and J 2 bases, with 13 bases left between them. Germline lookup yields CDR1 SGHTA and CDR2 FQGNSA. The CDR3 DNA reads TGTGCCAGCAGCTTATCAGGGAACGGCCCCTACGAGCAGTACTTC. Amino acid sequence: CASSLSGNGPYEQYF.

This sequence joins TRBV18 and TRBJ2-7; perhaps TRBD1 as D (7 bases). This CDR3 is 14 amino acids long. Trimming left V 3 bases short and J 7 bases short, with 16 bases between. Per germline, CDR1 KGHSH and CDR2 LQKENI. This CDR3 is CASSPGEQGREQYF. The CDR3 DNA reads as TGTGCCAGCTCACCCGGAGAACAGGGGAGGGAGCAGTACTTC.

Only a few counts were recorded for this clone. Other DNA sequences in the same sample also yield this CDR3. The chain carries TRBV5-1 and TRBJ1-1; 7 bases line up with TRBD1. Looked up from germline, CDR1 is SGHRS and CDR2 is YFSETQ. The J segment lost 1 base and the V segment lost 4 bases, leaving 4 bases of the junction unmatched. This CDR3 has 14 residues. The CDR3 loop reads CASSRQGQNTEAFF. The DNA for the CDR3 is TGCGCCAGCAGCCGACAGGGTCAGAACACTGAAGCTTTCTTT.

This chain connects TRBV27 to TRBJ2-3; unclear D gene. The CDR3 totals 15 residues. Germline V gene sequence: CDR1 MNHEY, CDR2 SMNVEV (reference sequence). Trimming left V 0 bases short and J 2 bases short, with 9 bases between. The CDR3 region has the DNA TGTGCCAGCAGTTTATCCTGGCAAAACACAGATACGCAGTATTTT. Amino acid sequence: CASSLSWQNTDTQYF.

The rearrangement links TRBV25-1 to TRBJ2-7; TRBD1 matches at 7 bases. V lost 3 bases and J lost 0; bases outside the gene matches: 8. The germline V gene encodes CDR1 MGHDK and CDR2 SYGVNS. CDR3 length: 16 amino acids. Here the CDR3 reads CASSDGTAWSSYEQYF. The CDR3 DNA is TGTGCCAGCAGTGACGGGACAGCTTGGAGCTCCTACGAGCAGTACTTC.

The chain links TRBV28 to TRBJ1-4; TRBD1 might be the D (5 bases). Germline V lookup: CDR1 MDHEN, CDR2 SYDVKM. Trimming removed 1 base at V and 8 bases at J, with 23 bases between. This CDR3 contains 18 residues. CDR3 sequence: CASSLSFSFRGVVEKLFF. As DNA, the CDR3 is TGTGCCAGCAGTTTATCTTTCTCGTTTCGGGGGGTAGTGGAAAAACTGTTTTTT.

This rearrangement joins TRBV2 to TRBJ1-1; TRBD1 might be the D (6 bases). This CDR3 spans 13 amino acids. The germline V gene has CDR1 SNHLY and CDR2 FYNNEI. The V and J ends lost 8 bases and 4 bases respectively, with 14 bases between them. CDR3 bases: TGTGCCAGCTCGGCAGGGGCGAGCACTGAAGCTTTCTTT. It encodes CASSAGASTEAFF.

The J gene is TRBJ2-5, the V gene TRBV6-5; D perhaps matches TRBD1 (6 bases). CDR1 is MNHEY, CDR2 SVGAGI, per germline. The CDR3 extends over 13 amino acids. V dropped 6 bases and J dropped 5 bases, with 13 bases sitting between them. CDR3 in amino acids: CASRSTGIETQYF. In nucleotides, the CDR3 is TGTGCCAGCAGATCCACAGGGATCGAGACCCAGTACTTC.

The chain couples TRBV5-1 to TRBJ2-5; TRBD2 is a possible D gene (6 bases). Trimming pared 1 base from V and 9 bases from J, leaving 13 bases between. The CDR3 has 13 residues. The germline CDR1 and CDR2 sequences are SGHRS and YFSETQ. The CDR3: CASSLSIGGAQYF. The CDR3, as DNA: TGCGCCAGCAGCTTGAGCATAGGAGGGGCCCAGTACTTC.

This chain joins TRBV9 and TRBJ1-3, with 8 bases that match TRBD1. Germline CDR1 and CDR2: SGDLS and YYNGEE. Unmatched junction bases numbered 7, after V lost 2 bases and J lost 0 bases. The CDR3 length is 17 residues. The CDR3 spells CASSVRTGLNSGNTIYF. The CDR3 DNA is TGTGCCAGCAGCGTCCGGACAGGGCTCAACTCTGGAAACACCATATATTTT.

With regard to this clone: Its ends do not fully match the called genes, so a read error is possible. The chain has TRBV6-1 and TRBJ2-1, with 9 nucleotides matching TRBD2. Germline assignment: CDR1 MNHNS and CDR2 SASEGT. The CDR3 runs 13 residues. The CDR3 is CASSEGTSGGRIF. DNA for the CDR3: TGTGCCAGCAGTGAAGGAACGAGCGGGGGGAGGATCTTC.

The chain combines TRBV14 with TRBJ1-4; 7 bases are shared with TRBD1. The V and J ends lost 1 base and 4 bases, in that order; junction bases with no gene match: 12. Germline V lookup: CDR1 SGHDN, CDR2 FVKESK. This CDR3 has 18 residues. CDR3 in DNA: TGTGCCAGCAGCCAAGGGCTCTCCAGGACAGGTTTTAATGAAAAACTGTTTTTT. Protein: CASSQGLSRTGFNEKLFF.

This chain connects TRBV10-2 to TRBJ2-1; 12 bases map to TRBD1. The CDR3 sequence is 16 residues long. The ends lost 5 bases at V and 9 bases at J; junction bases unmatched: 11. Germline V gives CDR1 WSHSY, CDR2 SAAADI. CDR3 DNA: TGCGCCAGCAGTTTAATCCCGGGACAGGGGGCTTTTGAGCAGTTCTTC. Translated, it gives CASSLIPGQGAFEQFF.

The gene calls are TRBV7-6 and TRBJ2-7; 7 nucleotides line up with TRBD1. The CDR3 is 12 residues long. Per the germline V gene, CDR1 is SGHVS and CDR2 is FNYEAQ. The trim removed 1 base at V and 6 bases at J, leaving 0 bases unmatched. The CDR3 loop is CASSLGTGEQYF. CDR3 coding DNA: TGTGCCAGCAGCTTAGGGACAGGCGAGCAGTACTTC.

This clone showed up just a few times. The J gene is TRBJ2-5, the V gene TRBV7-6, with D possibly being TRBD2 (5 bases). The assigned J gene may be wrong: the sequence end matches TRBJ2-7 better. The CDR3 has 13 amino acids. From germline, CDR1 is SGHVS and CDR2 FNYEAQ. Here the CDR3 DNA reads TGTGCCAGCAGCCCCCGCGCGGGTGACGAGCAGTACTTC. Protein: CASSPRAGDEQYF.

With respect to this clone: The junction shows a germline mismatch at one end, possibly a read error. V and J are TRBV7-2 and TRBJ2-7; tentative D call: TRBD2 (6 bases). CDR3 size: 17 residues. Germline assignment: CDR1 SGHTA and CDR2 FQGNSA. The CDR3 loop is CASSLASLGGKGYEQYF. The CDR3 DNA sequence: TGTGCCAGCAGCCTAGCTTCACTCGGCGGGAAGGGCTACGAGCAGTACTTC.

This clone was counted a few times. The chain is built from TRBV10-3 and TRBJ1-2, with 7 bases identical to TRBD1. Germline values: CDR1 ENHRY, CDR2 SYGVKD. There are 13 residues in the CDR3. With 5 bases clipped from V and 5 bases from J, the junction kept 5 bases outside the gene matches. CDR3 DNA: TGTGCCATCAGTTACGGGACAGATTATGGCTACACCTTC. This codes for CAISYGTDYGYTF.

This chain uses TRBV5-1 with TRBJ1-1; the D gene is possibly TRBD1 (5 bases). V lost 3 bases to trimming and J lost 5 bases, with 17 bases between them. This CDR3 comprises 15 residues. Germline CDR1 is SGHRS and CDR2 is YFSETQ. The CDR3 sequence is CASSSTERPGTEAFF. As DNA, the CDR3 is TGCGCCAGCAGCTCGACAGAACGCCCTGGGACTGAAGCTTTCTTT.